This T cell receptor beta chain originates from a study of blood T cells in healthy people across ages. The CDR3 is made up of 17 amino acids. Trimming cost V 0 bases and J 0 bases, with 12 bases left between them. Germline-derived CDR1 and CDR2 are PRHDT and FYEKMQ (reference sequence). Ranging in age from roughly 6 to 90, the donors were healthy Caucasian individuals from Russia. Every sample yielded at least 6.5 million isolated PBMCs. A sample-barcoded 5' primer and a J-beta primer mix were used in a second PCR of roughly 6 to 11 cycles. Every molecule of cDNA carried a tag from a template-switch adaptor with 12 random nucleotides. TCRdb passed the 5' RACE reads through MiXCR, listing each CDR3 protein once. This table has about 690,000 distinct CDR3 sequences, approximately 40% appearing once. Whole-study results and caveats: Donor CMV status, an unknown factor, possibly confounded changes in expanded clonotypes.

Points on this clonotype: Its antigen is not identified.

The specimen was blood. The rearrangement links TRBV13 to TRBJ2-1; tentative D call: TRBD2 (5 bases). This sequence was found in a man at least 80 years old in good health. The DNA of the CDR3 is TGTGCCAGCAGCTTAGGCCACGGAGGTCCCTCCTACAATGAGCAGTTCTTC. Its protein is CASSLGHGGPSYNEQFF. Using reference TRBV13 and TRBJ2-1 for the parts outside the CDR3, the full variable domain is AAGVIQSPRHLIKEKRETATLKCYPIPRHDTVYWYQQGPGQDPQFLISFYEKMQSDKGSIPDRFSAQQFSDYHSELNMSSLELGDSALYFCASSLGHGGPSYNEQFFGPGTRLTVL.